This is a list of T cell receptor beta chains from one sample in a study of shared clonotypes between healthy human individuals. The table came from immunoSEQ multiplex PCR; TCRdb's copy has only in-frame clones and leaves some out. The table lists 2 million to 3 million clones, around nine tenths of them singletons. Material for sequencing was naive CD4+ T cells sorted from blood. The receptors were sampled from a man aged 18 to 35 in good health. Each CDR3 is given with its conserved first and last residue.

TRBJ1-6,TRBV6-1,CASKPVYNSPLHF
TRBJ1-2,TRBV5-6,CASSLEGFYGYTF
.,TRBV30,CAWSRAASYEQYF
TRBJ2-3,TRBV19,CASSANLAGVPDTQYF
TRBJ1-6,TRBV21-1,CASRERAIGQPFNSPLHF
TRBJ1-6,TRBV11-3,CASSSGRDLSPLHF
TRBJ1-3,TRBV30,CAWRTPGAGGNTIYF
TRBJ1-1,TRBV28,CASSQGGLGSEAFF
TRBJ2-1,TRBV5-4,CASSFQANEQFF
TRBJ2-7,TRBV4-1,CASSLQERGPYEQYF
TRBJ2-7,TRBV4-1,CASSLLGTGPYEQYF
TRBJ2-3,TRBV10-3,CAISDTSGSTDTQYF
TRBJ1-4,TRBV28,CASSKRQGGSNEKLFF
TRBJ1-2,TRBV4-3,CASSQEGTWTDGYTF
TRBJ2-5,TRBV5-6,CASSLETTETQYF
TRBJ2-7,TRBV5-6,CASSPSTTPKSSYEQYF
TRBJ2-1,TRBV10-3,CAISESAGTSGVNSYNEQFF
TRBJ2-5,TRBV18,CASSPGYKTQYF
TRBJ1-2,TRBV6-6,CASSYSYGYTF
TRBJ2-4,TRBV18,CASSPQNGDIQYF
TRBJ2-1,TRBV5-1,CASSQAGGYNEQFF
TRBJ1-1,TRBV28,CASSSPRIRAFF
TRBJ1-2,TRBV5-1,CASSLSRDPFNYGYTF
TRBJ1-2,TRBV28,CASSNLRDYGYTF
TRBJ1-5,TRBV30,CAWSVRSWYNQPQHF
TRBJ2-3,TRBV11-2,CASSLIRGGSTDTQYF